Below, 6 T cell receptor beta chains from the same sample are listed, as sequenced in a study of blood T cell repertoires in COVID-19. Produced via immunoSEQ multiplex PCR; TCRdb's table is partial and in-frame only. The table includes about 140,000 clones, roughly 84% detected once. The sequenced material came from PBMCs or T cells enriched from blood (not recorded which). Receptors were obtained from a man aged 40-49 years with acute COVID-19.

The chain combines TRBV6-5 with TRBJ1-5; tentative D call: TRBD1 (6 bases). Germline assignment: CDR1 MNHEY and CDR2 SVGAGI. Trimming took 6 bases from V and 4 from J, leaving 16 bases between them. The CDR3 covers 15 residues. This chain's CDR3 is CASSQRAGVNQPQHF. The CDR3 DNA is TGTGCCAGCAGCCAGAGGGCAGGGGTGAATCAGCCCCAGCATTTT.

The rearrangement links TRBV2 to TRBJ2-3, with 7 bases aligning to TRBD2. Germline CDR1 SNHLY, CDR2 FYNNEI. The CDR3 runs to 15 residues. The V gene end was trimmed by 10 bases and the J gene end by 2 bases; junction bases not matched to a gene: 12. This chain's CDR3 is CATNPWTRVTDTQYF. The CDR3 nucleotides read TGTGCCACCAACCCGTGGACTAGAGTCACAGATACGCAGTATTTT.

The V and J genes are TRBV20-1 and TRBJ2-7, with a tentative D call TRBD1 (5 bases). The CDR3 has 14 amino acids. Trimming stripped 3 bases from V and 0 bases from J, with 12 bases between. CDR1 and CDR2 (germline): DFQATT, SNEGSKA (reference sequence). The CDR3 sequence is CSASGAESSYEQYF. Here the CDR3 DNA reads TGCAGTGCTAGTGGGGCAGAGAGCTCCTACGAGCAGTACTTC.

The chain uses TRBV6-5 and TRBJ2-2; TRBD2 aligns across 7 bases. CDR3 length: 16 residues. The V gene's germline CDR1 is MNHEY and CDR2 SVGAGI. With 2 bases clipped from V and 1 base from J, the junction kept 4 bases outside the gene matches. The CDR3 reads CASSYVLAVNTGELFF. The CDR3, as DNA: TGTGCCAGCAGTTACGTGCTAGCGGTGAACACCGGGGAGCTGTTTTTT.

This sequence joins TRBV5-5 and TRBJ1-2; D remains unclear. CDR3 size: 13 residues. Trimming stripped 0 bases from V and 1 base from J, with 4 bases between. CDR1 is SGHKS, CDR2 YYEKEE, per germline (reference sequence). CDR3 amino acids: CASSLAGNYGYTF. CDR3 in DNA: TGTGCCAGCAGCTTGGCGGGTAACTATGGCTACACCTTC.

The CDR3 loop is CASSVTLLNTEAFF. The CDR3 DNA reads TGTGCCAGCAGCGTTACATTACTGAACACTGAAGCTTTCTTT. The chain combines TRBV9 with TRBJ1-1; no reliable D call. The germline V gene has CDR1 SGDLS and CDR2 YYNGEE. V shed 2 bases and J shed 0 bases, with 8 bases lying between them. CDR3 length: 14 residues.